This entry describes one TCR beta chain. Its target antigen remains unknown. Base qualities were left out, and no much larger clone turns up one base away. The sample contains more than one DNA sequence encoding this CDR3. This record belongs to a study of shared clonotypes between healthy human individuals (dated by TCRdb to about 2020). Broadly, across the study: A couple of women and a few men aged 18 to 49 years were included in the cohort. For each donor, CD4 naive and CD4 memory were each given three plates, CD8 naive was given two plates, and CD8 memory was given one plate. The study deeply sequenced blood TCR repertoires of 5 or 6 healthy adults to estimate repertoire size and the extent of clonotype sharing between individuals. To increase sequencing depth and limit assay-specific biases, TCR repertoire library preparation and sequencing were carried out by different laboratories using diverse techniques. Each donor's leukapheresis produced roughly between roughly 0.85 and 9 billion PBMCs.

Using the deep immunoSEQ assay, multiplex PCR amplified TCR CDR3 regions from genomic DNA. Extracted genomic DNA from each cell subset was spread evenly across all wells of several immunoSEQ 96-well plates, with each plate serving as a replicate. Each replicate PCR for sorted subsets received roughly 0.2 ug genomic DNA, equal to about 30,000 T cell genomes. Purified libraries were measured with a Qubit 3.0 fluorometer, size-checked on a Bioanalyzer 2100, and measured again with the KAPA Library Quantification kit. Each immunoSEQ 96-well plate was sequenced on its own single-read 150-cycle Illumina NextSeq 550 flow cell. Per the source publication's procedure: Because only junctional sequences without quality scores were contained in the immunoSEQ output, filtering matching that applied to full-length reads could not be performed. To assign V/J genes and CDR3, sequences were annotated using PyIR, a Python wrapper for IgBLAST v1.9, with IMGT germline references. Any read was removed if the V/J assignment was weak (E-value above 1e-6), the CDR3 was missing, or the read contained stop codons, out-of-frame junctions, or ambiguous translated residues. A V3J clonotype was defined by an identical inferred V gene, J gene, and CDR3 amino acid sequence. Percentage overlap between repertoires was calculated by dividing the number of shared unique clonotypes by the size of the smaller repertoire. RTK rarefaction, the Chao1 estimator, and Recon v2.1 estimates of unobserved clonotypes were used to assess repertoire richness. Generation probabilities were computed with OLGA for all TCRbeta clonotypes obtained by the gDNA method from several donors. The table was pulled from immuneACCESS by TCRdb, which kept in-frame rearrangements only. Such tables lose some clones; where checked, under half of the loss comes from unresolved V genes, and the rest has no known cause. The V and J calls and the clone size are those of that table, but D and trimming were determined from the DNA. The sample table holds about a million clones, of which 60% to 80% were seen once. Over 0.8% of the sample lies in the top ten.

Inclusive of the bounding cysteine and phenylalanine, the CDR3 is 13 residues long. Only the CDR3 region is kept as DNA, spanning 39 bases read in frame from base 1. The germline V gene encodes CDR1 SGHRS and CDR2 YFSETQ. The V end loses 4 bases and the J end loses 1 base, and a stretch of 8 bases separates them. What the authors observed across the whole study: Even with the large sequencing depth, rarefaction of the sorted-subset datasets indicated that sequencing was incomplete. The genetic and exposure-history diversity represented was limited by the small number of donors. Compared with non-shared clonotypes, clonotypes shared by all four sorted-subset donors had higher generation probabilities. Only blood was sampled, and tissue TCR repertoires likely differ from those in blood. Based on pairwise subsampling, the degree of clonotype sharing among donors was expected to be affected by sequencing depth. Larger estimated clonotype richness was generally found for naive subsets than for memory subsets. When four donors were compared, the shared fraction of clonotypes was about 5% for naive CD4, about 4% for naive CD8, 2% to 2.5% for memory CD4, and roughly 0.43% for memory CD8.

The donors were healthy, HIV-negative adults who had no recently reported acute infections or vaccinations. Every donor was a Caucasian adult living in Nashville, Tennessee, USA. CD4+ T cells were enriched by magnetic negative selection, after which naive cells were positively selected on CD45RA and the negative fraction was taken as the memory subset. After blood collection by leukapheresis, PBMCs were isolated using Ficoll-Histopaque density gradient centrifugation and then cryopreserved in the vapor phase of liquid nitrogen. Purity and quantity of every magnetically sorted T cell population were checked by analytical flow cytometry. Genomic DNA was isolated from each sorted fraction and quantified by UV absorbance on a Nanodrop 2000c.

The chain is made from TRBV5-1 and TRBJ2-5; TRBD2 is possibly the D segment (5 matching bases). The clonotype originates from a man aged 18 to 30 in good health. Some clones in this sample may be carry-over from other donors' samples. What was sequenced was memory CD4+ T cells from PBMCs. This specimen's cell subset or site label, interpreted: CD45RA-negative fraction. The nucleotides read TGCGCCAGCAGCCCGGGGTCCCAAGAGACCCAGTACTTC. Translated, this is CASSPGSQETQYF.